This TCR beta chain was obtained from a study of blood T cell repertoires in COVID-19. CDR1 and CDR2 (germline): SEHNR, FQNEAQ (reference sequence). Between the trimmed V and J ends, which lost 0 bases and 3 bases, there was a span of 12 bases. CDR3 length: 16 residues. Repertoires were generated with immunoSEQ multiplex PCR, while TCRdb's copy carries only in-frame clones and drops some. The data hold around 140,000 clones, with around 82% observed a single time. This TCR was recovered from a woman between 45 and 65 years old who had recovered from COVID-19. The chain is built from TRBV7-9 and TRBJ1-3; possibly TRBD1 for D (5 bases). Specimen: PBMCs or T cells enriched from blood (not recorded which). Here the CDR3 reads CASSLAWGIDGNTIYF. The CDR3 region has the DNA TGTGCCAGCAGCTTAGCGTGGGGCATAGATGGAAACACCATATATTTT.